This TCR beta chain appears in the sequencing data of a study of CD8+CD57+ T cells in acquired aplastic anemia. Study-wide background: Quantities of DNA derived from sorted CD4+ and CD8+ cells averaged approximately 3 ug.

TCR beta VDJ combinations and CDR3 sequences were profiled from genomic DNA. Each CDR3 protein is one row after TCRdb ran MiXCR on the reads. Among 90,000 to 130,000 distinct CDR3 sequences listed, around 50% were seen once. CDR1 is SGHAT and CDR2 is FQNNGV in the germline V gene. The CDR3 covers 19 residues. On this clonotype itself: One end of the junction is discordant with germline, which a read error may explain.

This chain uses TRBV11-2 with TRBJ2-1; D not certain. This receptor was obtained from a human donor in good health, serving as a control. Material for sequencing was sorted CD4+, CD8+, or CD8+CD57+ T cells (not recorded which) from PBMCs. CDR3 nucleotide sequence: TGTGCCAGCAGTTTAGAAAGGCTATTCGACATCTTGAGGCAAAGTGAGCAGTTCTTC. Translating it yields CASSLERLFDILRQSEQFF. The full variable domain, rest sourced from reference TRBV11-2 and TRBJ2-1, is EAGVAQSPRYKIIEKRQSVAFWCNPISGHATLYWYQQILGQGPKLLIQFQNNGVVDDSQLPKDRFSAERLKGVDSTLKIQPAKLEDSAVYLCASSLERLFDILRQSEQFFGPGTRLTVL.